This is a list of T cell receptor beta chains from one sample in a study of blood T cell repertoires in COVID-19. Sequenced by immunoSEQ multiplex PCR; TCRdb stores in-frame clones only, minus some. The table has fewer than 110,000 clones, around 90% seen once. Sequenced input: peripheral blood. The receptors here all came from a woman aged 55-69 years with acute or convalescent COVID-19. The CDR3 runs from the conserved cysteine through the conserved F or W. D genes are given only for firm matches. Clone size, where shown, is once, few, many, or a class for clones that have expanded.

>.|TRBJ1-4|TRBV6-4|once
TGTGCCAGCAGTGTTGGCAAGAGGGATGAAAAACTGTTTTTT
CASSVGKRDEKLFF
>TRBD2|TRBJ2-1|TRBV5-1|.
TGCGCCAGCAGCTTGGCCCTAGCGGGAGGGGATGAGCAGTTCTTC
CASSLALAGGDEQFF
>.|TRBJ2-1|TRBV6-5|.
TGTGCCAGCAGTCGGGCCGATTCAGGGGATGAGCAGTTCTTC
CASSRADSGDEQFF
>.|TRBJ1-2|TRBV7-9|.
TGTGCCAGCAGCTTAACCACACCAAGTCTCACCTTC
CASSLTTPSLTF
>TRBD1|TRBJ1-1|TRBV18|.
TGTGCCAGCTCACGCAAAACCGGGACAGGGATCACTGAAGCTTTCTTT
CASSRKTGTGITEAFF
>TRBD1|TRBJ1-3|TRBV6-1|.
TGTGCCAGCAGTTCCGGGACAGCCTCTGGAAACACCATATATTTT
CASSSGTASGNTIYF
>TRBD1|TRBJ1-1|TRBV10-3|.
TGTGCCATCAGTGAGTCAAGGGGGCAAGGTGAAGCTTTCTTT
CAISESRGQGEAFF
>TRBD2|TRBJ2-1|TRBV5-1|.
TGCGCCAGCAGCTTGGTCACTAGCGGGGTGACCGGGGGGCAGTTCTTC
CASSLVTSGVTGGQFF
>TRBD1|TRBJ1-6|TRBV6-6|.
TGTGCCAGCAGTCCAACAGGGGGGAATGCTTTGGGTTCACCCCTCCACTTT
CASSPTGGNALGSPLHF
>.|TRBJ1-1|TRBV6-1|.
TGTGCCAGCAGTGAAGTTTTGGTAGCGAACACTGAAGCTTTCTTT
CASSEVLVANTEAFF
>TRBD1|TRBJ1-1|TRBV5-1|.
TGCGCCAGCAGCTTGTGGACAGGGAACACTGAAGCTTTCTTT
CASSLWTGNTEAFF
>TRBD2|TRBJ2-1|TRBV6-5|.
TGTGCCAGCAGGACTAGCGGGAGACGCAATGAGCAGTTCTTC
CASRTSGRRNEQFF
>TRBD1|TRBJ2-6|TRBV18|once
TGTGCCAGCTCACCGGGACCCCAGGGGGTCGGGGCCAACGTCCTGACTTTC
CASSPGPQGVGANVLTF